This T cell receptor beta chain comes out of a study of OX40 agonist ivuxolimab in advanced cancers. CDR1 is MNHNS, CDR2 SASEGT, per germline. The CDR3 is 14 amino acids. The germline V and J ends were trimmed by 8 bases and 3 bases, with 17 bases remaining between them. Assay used: immunoSEQ multiplex PCR; TCRdb lists only in-frame clones, some missing. The table lists tens of thousands of clones, 92% of them singletons. Baseline, cycle 4 day 1, and cycle 7 day 1 were the blood sampling points. The V call is TRBV6-1, the J call TRBJ2-7; the D is unclear. Source: CD4+ or CD8+ T cells sorted from blood, taken in a trial of the OX40 agonist ivuxolimab. This TCR derives from an adult with an advanced solid tumor such as melanoma, head and neck, liver or kidney cancer. The CDR3 region has the DNA TGTGCCAGCCGCCTCAGGCAAGGTTACTACGAGCAGTACTTC. Protein product: CASRLRQGYYEQYF.